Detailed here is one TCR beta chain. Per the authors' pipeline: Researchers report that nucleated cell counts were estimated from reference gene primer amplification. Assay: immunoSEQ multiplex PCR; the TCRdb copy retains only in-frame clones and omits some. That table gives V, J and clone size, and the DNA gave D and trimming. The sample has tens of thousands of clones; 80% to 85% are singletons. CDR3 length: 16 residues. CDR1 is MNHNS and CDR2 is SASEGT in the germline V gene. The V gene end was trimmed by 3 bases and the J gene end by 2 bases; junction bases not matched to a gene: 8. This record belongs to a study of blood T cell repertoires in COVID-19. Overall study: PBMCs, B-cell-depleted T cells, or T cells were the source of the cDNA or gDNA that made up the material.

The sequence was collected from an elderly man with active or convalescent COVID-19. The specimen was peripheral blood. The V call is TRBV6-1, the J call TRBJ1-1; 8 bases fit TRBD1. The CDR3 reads CASSDLLGQGNTEAFF. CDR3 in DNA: TGTGCCAGCAGTGACCTATTAGGACAGGGAAACACTGAAGCTTTCTTT.